These 10 T cell receptor beta chains originate from one sample sequenced in a study of long-term antiretroviral therapy in people with HIV (dated 2022 in TCRdb). The immunoSEQ hsTCRB v3.0 assay was used at survey level resolution to sequence the TRB variable region. In its TCRdb copy, this immuneACCESS table keeps in-frame sequences only and misses some clones. Where compared with another copy, unresolved V genes explain less than half of these, and the others have no known cause. The sample table holds over 35,000 clones, of which around 85% were seen once. The leading ten clones occupy around 5% of the sample. The material was unsorted PBMCs, obtained 1.5 years after starting antiretroviral therapy. The receptors were sampled from a man younger than 35 with HIV.

The chain is built from TRBV19 and TRBJ2-7; weak D call: TRBD1 (5 bases). Germline-derived CDR1 and CDR2 are LNHDA and SQIVND (reference sequence). V shed 2 bases and J shed 6 bases, with 11 bases lying between them. The CDR3 extends over 13 amino acids. The CDR3 here is CASSISQGTEQYF. Here the CDR3 DNA reads TGTGCCAGTAGTATATCCCAGGGTACCGAGCAGTACTTC.

The chain employs TRBV4-3 and TRBJ2-7; 8 nucleotides align to TRBD1. CDR1 and CDR2 (germline): LGHNA, YSLEER. V lost 3 bases, J lost 3 bases, and 7 bases stayed unmatched. CDR3 size: 15 residues. CDR3 loop: CASSQVDRGSYEQYF. The CDR3 DNA sequence: TGCGCCAGCAGCCAGGTAGACAGGGGCAGCTACGAGCAGTACTTC.

The rearrangement joins TRBV30 to TRBJ2-7; 7 nucleotides align to TRBD1. J lost 3 bases, V lost 0 bases, and 8 bases had no gene match. CDR1 and CDR2 (germline): GTSNPN, SVGIG (reference sequence). The CDR3 loop spans 15 amino acids. This CDR3 reads CAWSVWRQGHYEQYF. The CDR3 DNA reads TGTGCCTGGAGTGTATGGAGACAGGGCCACTACGAGCAGTACTTC.

J is TRBJ1-2 and V is TRBV28, with 7 bases identical to TRBD1. The germline gives CDR1 MDHEN, CDR2 SYDVKM. Trimming took 8 bases from V and 2 from J; bases not matched to a gene: 5. This CDR3 comprises 13 residues. The CDR3 sequence: CASRDRRNYGYTF. DNA of the CDR3: TGTGCCAGCCGGGACAGACGAAACTATGGCTACACCTTC.

This chain joins TRBV7-8 and TRBJ2-7; no clear D. Germline CDR1 reads SGHVS; CDR2 reads FQNEAQ. Trimming removed 5 bases at V and 6 bases at J, with 14 bases between. The CDR3 consists of 13 residues. For the CDR3, the DNA is TGTGCCAGCAGCCTTGACATCGTTGCCGAGCAGTACTTC. Encoded protein: CASSLDIVAEQYF.

The rearrangement joins TRBV19 to TRBJ1-1, with D possibly TRBD1 on 5 matching bases. V lost 6 bases to trimming and J lost 4 bases, with 18 bases between them. The CDR3 extends over 15 amino acids. CDR1 is LNHDA, CDR2 SQIVND, per germline (reference sequence). CDR3 nucleotides: TGTGCCAGTAGACGGTCCGGGGGTTTTGTCACTGAAGCTTTCTTT. Translated: CASRRSGGFVTEAFF.

The rearrangement links TRBV6-5 to TRBJ2-7; TRBD1 might be the D (5 bases). CDR1 MNHEY and CDR2 SVGAGI come from the germline V gene. The length of the CDR3 is 14 residues. Trimming removed 4 bases from V and 3 bases from J, with 13 bases in between. The CDR3 sequence is CASSWATESYEQYF. The CDR3 DNA reads TGTGCCAGCAGTTGGGCGACAGAGAGCTACGAGCAGTACTTC.

The chain carries TRBV19 and TRBJ2-7; TRBD1 aligns across 8 bases. Losses at the gene ends were 5 bases for V and 5 bases for J; bases not matched to a gene: 5. The CDR3 has 13 residues. Germline V gene lookup returns CDR1 LNHDA and CDR2 SQIVND (reference sequence). This CDR3 reads CASSLGQANEQYF. In DNA, the CDR3 is TGTGCCAGTAGTCTGGGACAGGCCAACGAGCAGTACTTC.

This sequence joins TRBV5-1 and TRBJ1-5, with 8 nucleotides matching TRBD1. Trimming cost V 2 bases and J 7 bases; bases outside gene matches: 5. Germline CDR1 reads SGHRS; CDR2 reads YFSETQ. The length of the CDR3 is 14 residues. CDR3 nucleotide sequence: TGCGCCAGCAGCTTAACAGGGGGGGAACAGCCCCAGCATTTT. It translates to CASSLTGGEQPQHF.

The chain couples TRBV14 to TRBJ1-4; unclear D gene. Looked up from germline, CDR1 is SGHDN and CDR2 is FVKESK. V was pared by 5 bases and J by 7 bases, with 14 bases between. The CDR3 covers 14 residues. In DNA, the CDR3 is TGTGCCAGCAGCTCCACATCGGCGGGTGAAAAACTGTTTTTT. It codes for CASSSTSAGEKLFF.